This TCR beta chain was recorded in a study of cytomegalovirus exposure and HLA in healthy donors. Study-wide context: The 95 million to 120 million unique TCR beta sequences, from some 170 million T cells, were found by an earlier analysis.

In this sample, this clone turned up a few times. Its antigen is not known. PCR amplification relied on 60 Vbeta primers (plus 13 Jbeta primers). Sequenced by immunoSEQ multiplex PCR; TCRdb stores in-frame clones only, minus some. The table lists about 130,000 clones, about 70% of them singletons. The study's findings and limits: A missense variant in DCLRE1C was later tied to TCR beta V- and J-gene trimming. A list of 150 to 200 TCR beta chains associated with cytomegalovirus was given.

V trimming: 8 bases; J trimming: 1 base; junction bases outside the gene matches: 7. The CDR3 runs 13 residues. In germline, CDR1 is GTSNPN, CDR2 SVGIG (reference sequence). This chain connects TRBV30 to TRBJ1-2, with 7 positions matching TRBD1. The receptor was derived from a woman aged 55 to 70 in good health and CMV-seropositive. Sequenced material: PBMCs. The CDR3 here is CAQEGANNYGYTF. As DNA, the CDR3 is TGTGCCCAGGAGGGGGCCAATAACTATGGCTACACCTTC.